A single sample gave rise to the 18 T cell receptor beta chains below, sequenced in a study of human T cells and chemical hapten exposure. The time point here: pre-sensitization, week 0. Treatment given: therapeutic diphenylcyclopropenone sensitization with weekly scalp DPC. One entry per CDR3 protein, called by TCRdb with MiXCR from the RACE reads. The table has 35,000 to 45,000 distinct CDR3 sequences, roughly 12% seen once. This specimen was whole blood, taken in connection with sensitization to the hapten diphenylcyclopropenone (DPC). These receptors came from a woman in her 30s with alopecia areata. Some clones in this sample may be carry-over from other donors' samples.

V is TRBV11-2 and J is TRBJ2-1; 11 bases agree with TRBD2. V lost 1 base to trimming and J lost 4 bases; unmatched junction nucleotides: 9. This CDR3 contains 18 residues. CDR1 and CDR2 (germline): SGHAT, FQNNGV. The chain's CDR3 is CASSLVPTSGSKYNEQFF. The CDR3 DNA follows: TGTGCCAGCAGCTTAGTCCCCACTAGCGGGAGTAAATACAATGAGCAGTTCTTC.

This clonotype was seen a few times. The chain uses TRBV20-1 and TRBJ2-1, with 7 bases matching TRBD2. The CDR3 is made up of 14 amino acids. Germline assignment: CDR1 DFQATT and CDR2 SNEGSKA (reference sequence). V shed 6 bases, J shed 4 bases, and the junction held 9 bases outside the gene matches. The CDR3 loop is CSARRLAAYNEQFF. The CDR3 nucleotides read TGCAGTGCCCGCAGACTAGCCGCGTACAATGAGCAGTTCTTC.

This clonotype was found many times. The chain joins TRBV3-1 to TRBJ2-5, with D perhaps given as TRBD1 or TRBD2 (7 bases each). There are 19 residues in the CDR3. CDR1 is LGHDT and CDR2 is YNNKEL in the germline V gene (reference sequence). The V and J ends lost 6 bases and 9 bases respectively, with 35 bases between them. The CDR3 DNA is TGTGCCAGCAGTCGTAACCGGGACAGATTTTCCCTAGCGGCCGGGGCCCAGTACTTC. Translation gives CASSRNRDRFSLAAGAQYF.

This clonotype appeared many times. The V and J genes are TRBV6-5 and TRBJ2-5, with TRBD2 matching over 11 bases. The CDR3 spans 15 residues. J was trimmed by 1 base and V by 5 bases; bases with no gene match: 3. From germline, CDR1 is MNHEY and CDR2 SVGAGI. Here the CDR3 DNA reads TGTGCCAGCAGTGAGACTAGCGGGATCCAAGAGACCCAGTACTTC. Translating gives CASSETSGIQETQYF.

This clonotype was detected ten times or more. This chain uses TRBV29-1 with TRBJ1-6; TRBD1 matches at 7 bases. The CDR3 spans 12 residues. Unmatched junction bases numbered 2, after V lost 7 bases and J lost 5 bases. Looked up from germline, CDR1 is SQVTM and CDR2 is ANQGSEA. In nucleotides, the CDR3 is TGCAGCGCCGGGACAGATAATTCACCCCTCCACTTT. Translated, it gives CSAGTDNSPLHF.

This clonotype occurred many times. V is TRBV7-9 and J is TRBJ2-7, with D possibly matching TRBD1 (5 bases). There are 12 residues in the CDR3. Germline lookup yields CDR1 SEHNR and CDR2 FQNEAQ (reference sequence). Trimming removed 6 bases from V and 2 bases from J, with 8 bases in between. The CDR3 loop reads CASSWGTYEQYF. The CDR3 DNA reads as TGTGCCAGCAGTTGGGGCACCTACGAGCAGTACTTC.

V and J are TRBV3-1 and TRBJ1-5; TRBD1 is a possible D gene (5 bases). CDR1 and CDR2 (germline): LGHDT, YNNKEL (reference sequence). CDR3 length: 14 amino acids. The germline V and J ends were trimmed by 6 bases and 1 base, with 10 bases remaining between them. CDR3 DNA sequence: TGTGCCAGCAGTACACGACAGAGCAATCAGCCCCAGCATTTT. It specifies CASSTRQSNQPQHF.

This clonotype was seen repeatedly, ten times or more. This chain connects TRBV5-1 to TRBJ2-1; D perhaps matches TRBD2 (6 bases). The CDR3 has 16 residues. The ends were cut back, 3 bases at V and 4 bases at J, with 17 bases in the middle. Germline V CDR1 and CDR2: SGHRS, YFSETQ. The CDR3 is CASSSLTSNAYNEQFF. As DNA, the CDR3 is TGCGCCAGCAGCTCGCTAACTAGCAATGCTTACAATGAGCAGTTCTTC.

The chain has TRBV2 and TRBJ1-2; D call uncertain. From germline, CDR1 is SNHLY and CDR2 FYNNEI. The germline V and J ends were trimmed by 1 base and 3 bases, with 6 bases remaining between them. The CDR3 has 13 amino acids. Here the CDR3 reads CASSEDSYYGYTF. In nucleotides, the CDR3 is TGTGCCAGCAGTGAAGACAGCTACTATGGCTACACCTTC.

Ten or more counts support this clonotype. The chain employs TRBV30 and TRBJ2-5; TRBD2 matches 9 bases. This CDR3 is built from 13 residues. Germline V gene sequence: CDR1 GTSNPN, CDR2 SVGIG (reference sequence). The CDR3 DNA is TGTGCTCGCTCCCGGCGGGAGGGTGAGACCCAGTACTTC. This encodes CARSRREGETQYF.

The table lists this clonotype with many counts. In DNA, the CDR3 is TGTGCCAGCAGTTTATCGGGGGGAAACACCATATATTTT. Translated, it gives CASSLSGGNTIYF. This sequence joins TRBV27 and TRBJ1-3, with no clear D. Trimming took off 0 bases at V and 4 bases at J, with 4 bases between the two ends. The CDR3 totals 13 residues. Germline-derived CDR1 and CDR2 are MNHEY and SMNVEV (reference sequence).

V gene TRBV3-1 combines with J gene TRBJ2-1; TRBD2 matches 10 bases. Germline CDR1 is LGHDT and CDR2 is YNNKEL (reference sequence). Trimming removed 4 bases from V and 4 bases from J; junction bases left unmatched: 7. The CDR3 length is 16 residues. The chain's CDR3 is CASSRQPGLAYNEQFF. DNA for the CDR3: TGTGCCAGCAGCCGTCAACCGGGACTAGCGTACAATGAGCAGTTCTTC.

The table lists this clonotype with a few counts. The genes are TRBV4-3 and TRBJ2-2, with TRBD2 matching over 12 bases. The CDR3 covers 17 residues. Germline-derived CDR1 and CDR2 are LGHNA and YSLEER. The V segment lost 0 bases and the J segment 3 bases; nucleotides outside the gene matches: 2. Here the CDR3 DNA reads TGCGCCAGCAGCCAAGAGACTAGCGGGAGCTACACCGGGGAGCTGTTTTTT. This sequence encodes CASSQETSGSYTGELFF.

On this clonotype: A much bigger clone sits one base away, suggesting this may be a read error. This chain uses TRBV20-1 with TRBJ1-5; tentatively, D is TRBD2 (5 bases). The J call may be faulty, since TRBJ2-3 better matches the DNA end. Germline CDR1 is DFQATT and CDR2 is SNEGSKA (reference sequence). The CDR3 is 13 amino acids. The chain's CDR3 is CSAPTGLGQPQYF. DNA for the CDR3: TGCAGTGCTCCGACTGGACTCGGGCAGCCCCAGTATTTT.

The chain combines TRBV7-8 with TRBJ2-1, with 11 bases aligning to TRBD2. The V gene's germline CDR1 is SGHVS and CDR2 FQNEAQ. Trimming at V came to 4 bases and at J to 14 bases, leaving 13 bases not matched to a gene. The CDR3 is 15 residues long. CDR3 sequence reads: CASSSTSGTLGREFF. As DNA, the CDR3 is TGTGCCAGCAGCTCGACTAGCGGGACTTTGGGACGGGAGTTCTTC.

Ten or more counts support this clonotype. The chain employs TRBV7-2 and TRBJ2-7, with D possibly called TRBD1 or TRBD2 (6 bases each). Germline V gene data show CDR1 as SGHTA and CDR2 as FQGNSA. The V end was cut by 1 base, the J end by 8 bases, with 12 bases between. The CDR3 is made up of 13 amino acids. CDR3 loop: CASSLEGGRQQYF. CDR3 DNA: TGTGCCAGCAGCTTAGAGGGGGGTCGGCAGCAGTACTTC. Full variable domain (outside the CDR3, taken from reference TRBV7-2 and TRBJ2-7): GAGVSQSPSNKVTEKGKDVELRCDPISGHTALYWYRQSLGQGLEFLIYFQGNSAPDKSGLPSDRFSAERTGGSVSTLTIQRTQQEDSAVYLCASSLEGGRQQYFGPGTRLTVT.

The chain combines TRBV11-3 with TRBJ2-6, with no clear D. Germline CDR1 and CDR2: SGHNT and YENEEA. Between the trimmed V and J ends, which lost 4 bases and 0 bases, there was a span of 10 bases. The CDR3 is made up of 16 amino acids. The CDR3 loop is CASSSPLDSGANVLTF. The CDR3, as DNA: TGTGCCAGCAGCTCACCCTTGGACTCTGGGGCCAACGTCCTGACTTTC. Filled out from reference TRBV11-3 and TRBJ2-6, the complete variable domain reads EAGVVQSPRYKIIEKKQPVAFWCNPISGHNTLYWYLQNLGQGPELLIRYENEEAVDDSQLPKDRFSAERLKGVDSTLKIQPAELGDSAVYLCASSSPLDSGANVLTFGAGSRLTVL.

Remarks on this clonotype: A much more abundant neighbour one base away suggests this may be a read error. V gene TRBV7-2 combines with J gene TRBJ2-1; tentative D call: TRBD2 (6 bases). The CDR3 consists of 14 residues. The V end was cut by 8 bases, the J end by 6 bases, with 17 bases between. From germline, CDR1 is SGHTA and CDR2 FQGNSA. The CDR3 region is CASQSAETSNEQFF. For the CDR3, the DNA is TGTGCCAGCCAATCCGCCGAGACTAGCAATGAGCAGTTCTTC.